Below are 4 T cell receptor beta chains sequenced from a single sample in a study of OX40 agonist ivuxolimab in advanced cancers. Libraries were constructed by the immunoSEQ multiplex PCR assay. TCRdb provides this immuneACCESS table in a form limited to in-frame rearrangements. Some clones are lacking; in checked studies, under half of them reflect an unresolved V gene, and why the rest are absent is not known. This sample gives about 100,000 clones in total; 94% of them show up just once. The ten largest account for roughly 2.8% of the sample. Sequencing used CD4+ or CD8+ T cells sorted from blood, obtained in a trial of the OX40 agonist ivuxolimab. Source of these receptors: an adult with an advanced solid tumor such as melanoma, head and neck, liver or kidney cancer.

The chain recombines TRBV2 with TRBJ2-3; D is unresolved. Trimming took off 4 bases at V and 0 bases at J, with 5 bases between the two ends. The CDR3 is 13 residues long. CDR1 is SNHLY, CDR2 FYNNEI, per germline. DNA for the CDR3: TGTGCCAGCAGTGGGGCTAGCACAGATACGCAGTATTTT. Its protein is CASSGASTDTQYF.

The rearrangement uses TRBV2 and TRBJ2-7; D unclear. Germline V gene data show CDR1 as SNHLY and CDR2 as FYNNEI. Trimming removed 8 bases at V and 0 bases at J, with 17 bases between. The CDR3 has 15 amino acids. Here the CDR3 DNA reads TGTGCCAGCTCTTCCGCCGGGCAGGCCTCCTACGAGCAGTACTTC. Protein product: CASSSAGQASYEQYF.

V gene TRBV5-6 combines with J gene TRBJ2-1; 7 bases align to TRBD1. Looked up from germline, CDR1 is SGHDT and CDR2 is YYEEEE. The trim removed 6 bases at V and 4 bases at J, leaving 7 bases unmatched. The CDR3 covers 14 residues. CDR3: CASTQGQTYNEQFF. CDR3 sequence (DNA): TGTGCCAGCACACAGGGACAGACATACAATGAGCAGTTCTTC.

The chain couples TRBV7-8 to TRBJ2-7; a weak D match, TRBD1 (6 bases). Germline assignment: CDR1 SGHVS and CDR2 FQNEAQ. This CDR3 has 15 amino acids. With 2 bases removed from V and 4 bases from J, the gap between germline ends came to 15 bases. The CDR3 nucleotides read TGTGCCAGCAGCTTAAGTCCAGGGGACCATTACGAGCAGTACTTC. Protein product: CASSLSPGDHYEQYF. Looking up the rest from reference TRBV7-8 and TRBJ2-7 gives the full variable domain: GAGVSQSPRYKVAKRGQDVALRCDPISGHVSLFWYQQALGQGPEFLTYFQNEAQLDKSGLPSDRFFAERPEGSVSTLKIQRTQQEDSAVYLCASSLSPGDHYEQYFGPGTRLTVT.